This passage covers 18 T cell receptor beta chains from one sample sequenced in a study of T cell responses to AZD1222 COVID-19 vaccine. This table comes from immunoSEQ multiplex PCR, and its TCRdb copy is limited to in-frame clones, with some not included. The sample gives some 69,000 clones, about four fifths of which show up once; 11% to 15% is in the top ten. The input for sequencing was peripheral blood, taken 28 days after the second AZD1222 dose. The receptor set was obtained from an adult who received the AZD1222 COVID-19 vaccine.

CDR3 amino acids: CASSFRQGLPLTDTQYF. CDR3 in DNA: TGTGCCAGTAGTTTCAGACAGGGCCTACCACTCACAGATACGCAGTATTTT. The chain recombines TRBV19 with TRBJ2-3, with TRBD1 matching over 7 bases. V dropped 5 bases and J dropped 2; count of bases not matched to a gene: 13. The germline CDR1 and CDR2 sequences are LNHDA and SQIVND (reference sequence). This CDR3 is 17 amino acids long.

This chain links TRBV4-3 with TRBJ1-4, with unresolved D. The CDR3 is 17 residues long. Germline CDR1 and CDR2: LGHNA and YSLEER. Trimming cost V 0 bases and J 0 bases, with 11 bases left between them. The CDR3 loop is CASSQDLVPTTNEKLFF. For the CDR3, the DNA is TGCGCCAGCAGCCAAGACTTGGTGCCTACAACTAATGAAAAACTGTTTTTT.

The chain joins TRBV28 to TRBJ1-2, with TRBD1 matching over 7 bases. Per the germline V gene, CDR1 is MDHEN and CDR2 is SYDVKM. Trimming took 3 bases from V and 5 from J; bases not matched to a gene: 15. The CDR3 has 17 amino acids. The CDR3 bases are TGTGCCAGCAGTTTCAGGTCCCCGGTACAGGGGAATTATGGCTACACCTTC. Amino acids: CASSFRSPVQGNYGYTF.

The chain is built from TRBV18 and TRBJ1-5, with TRBD1 matching 7 bases. V lost 2 bases, J lost 7 bases, and 5 bases stayed unmatched. The CDR3 runs to 14 residues. The germline V gene has CDR1 KGHSH and CDR2 LQKENI. For the CDR3, the DNA is TGTGCCAGCTCACCATCTGACAGGGTGCAGCCCCAGCATTTT. It translates to CASSPSDRVQPQHF.

Turning to this clone: At the DNA level, this CDR3 is encoded by other sequences in the same sample as well. The CDR3 region is CASSPDRAQPQHF. For the CDR3, the DNA is TGTGCCAGCAGCCCTGACAGGGCTCAGCCCCAGCATTTT. This rearrangement joins TRBV6-4 to TRBJ1-5; 7 bases match TRBD1. Unmatched junction bases numbered 5, after V lost 6 bases and J lost 6 bases. CDR1 is MRHNA and CDR2 is SNTAGT in the germline V gene. The CDR3 has 13 residues.

The chain couples TRBV3-1 (or the pseudogene TRBV3-2) to TRBJ1-1; TRBD1 matches 7 bases. The trim removed 4 bases at V and 4 bases at J, leaving 6 bases unmatched. CDR1 is LGHDT and CDR2 is YNNKEL in the germline V gene (reference sequence). This CDR3 comprises 14 residues. CDR3: CASSPTGRSTEAFF. The CDR3 DNA reads as TGTGCCAGCAGCCCGACAGGGAGGAGCACTGAAGCTTTCTTT.

The chain's CDR3 is CASSLGWADNQPQHF. CDR3 nucleotide sequence: TGTGCCAGCAGCCTCGGGTGGGCAGACAATCAGCCCCAGCATTTT. The chain uses TRBV6-5 and TRBJ1-5, with D hard to call. Trimming left V 6 bases short and J 3 bases short, with 15 bases between. Germline V gives CDR1 MNHEY, CDR2 SVGAGI. CDR3 length equals 15 residues.

The rearrangement links TRBV29-1 to TRBJ1-1; 10 positions agree with TRBD1. The germline CDR1 and CDR2 sequences are SQVTM and ANQGSEA. The length of the CDR3 is 17 residues. Trimming at V came to 1 base and at J to 0 bases, leaving 8 bases not matched to a gene. This CDR3 reads CSVEGQGAGWMNTEAFF. The CDR3 DNA reads as TGCAGCGTTGAAGGACAGGGGGCAGGGTGGATGAACACTGAAGCTTTCTTT.

The V call is TRBV7-2, the J call TRBJ2-7; 7 bases align to TRBD2. The CDR3 runs 18 residues. The V gene end was trimmed by 3 bases and the J gene end by 1 base; junction bases not matched to a gene: 15. In germline, CDR1 is SGHTA, CDR2 FQGNSA. The CDR3 region has the DNA TGTGCCAGCAGCTTCGGTTTTCGATACGGGGGGTATTCCTACGAGCAGTACTTC. It encodes CASSFGFRYGGYSYEQYF. The whole variable domain, filled in from reference TRBV7-2 and TRBJ2-7, reads GAGVSQSPSNKVTEKGKDVELRCDPISGHTALYWYRQSLGQGLEFLIYFQGNSAPDKSGLPSDRFSAERTGGSVSTLTIQRTQQEDSAVYLCASSFGFRYGGYSYEQYFGPGTRLTVT.

The CDR3: CASSQETGVNEKLFF. CDR3 sequence (DNA): TGTGCCAGCAGCCAAGAAACAGGAGTTAATGAAAAACTGTTTTTT. V is TRBV3-1 (or the pseudogene TRBV3-2) and J is TRBJ1-4; TRBD1 might be the D (5 bases). The CDR3 runs 15 residues. CDR1 is LGHDT, CDR2 YNNKEL, per germline (reference sequence). Trimming removed 0 bases at V and 4 bases at J, with 9 bases between.

The V and J genes are TRBV18 and TRBJ2-2; D is undetermined. This CDR3 spans 12 amino acids. CDR1 is KGHSH, CDR2 LQKENI, per germline. Trimming stripped 3 bases from V and 7 bases from J, with 6 bases between. CDR3 amino acids: CASSPEDGELFF. In nucleotides, the CDR3 is TGTGCCAGCTCACCGGAAGACGGGGAGCTGTTTTTT.

The chain uses TRBV7-8 and TRBJ1-2, with 8 positions matching TRBD1. J lost 3 bases, V lost 5 bases, and 14 bases had no gene match. The CDR3 extends over 17 amino acids. CDR1 is SGHVS and CDR2 is FQNEAQ in the germline V gene. CDR3 protein: CASSPIFDRGEDYGYTF. The CDR3 DNA sequence: TGTGCCAGCAGCCCCATTTTCGACAGGGGAGAGGACTATGGCTACACCTTC.

This clone was observed a single time. The chain employs TRBV28 and TRBJ1-6; D uncertain. The V gene's germline CDR1 is MDHEN and CDR2 SYDVKM. The CDR3 is made up of 15 amino acids. The ends were cut back, 8 bases at V and 10 bases at J, with 21 bases in the middle. CDR3 loop: CASDSRATMGSPLHF. CDR3 in DNA: TGTGCCAGCGACTCTCGGGCCACTATGGGATCACCCCTCCACTTT.

This chain links TRBV7-8 with TRBJ1-2; no firm D call. From germline, CDR1 is SGHVS and CDR2 FQNEAQ. The length of the CDR3 is 14 residues. V gave up 5 bases and J gave up 3 bases, with 13 bases separating them. The CDR3: CASSGEDADYGYTF. The CDR3, as DNA: TGTGCCAGCAGCGGAGAGGACGCGGACTATGGCTACACCTTC.

This CDR3 is CAISDLRTRHPRPTGELFF. As DNA, the CDR3 is TGTGCCATCAGTGACCTCAGGACTAGACACCCTCGGCCCACCGGGGAGCTGTTTTTT. The rearrangement joins TRBV10-3 to TRBJ2-2; TRBD2 matches 7 bases. The germline V gene has CDR1 ENHRY and CDR2 SYGVKD. This CDR3 is 19 amino acids long. With V trimmed by 3 bases and J by 4 bases, 17 bases remained unmatched.

This rearrangement joins TRBV7-9 to TRBJ1-1; 9 bases match TRBD1. The ends lost 5 bases at V and 5 bases at J; junction bases unmatched: 9. This CDR3 spans 15 amino acids. Germline V CDR1 and CDR2: SEHNR, FQNEAQ (reference sequence). In DNA form, the CDR3 reads TGTGCCAGCAGCCTTTCACAGGGGGCCGAAACTGAAGCTTTCTTT. It translates to CASSLSQGAETEAFF.

The chain uses TRBV4-1 and TRBJ1-5; 7 bases map to TRBD1. Germline V lookup: CDR1 MGHRA, CDR2 YSYEKL. V was clipped by 1 base and J by 2 bases; unmatched bases: 8. The CDR3 is made up of 17 amino acids. The CDR3 loop reads CASSQAHRGLGNQPQHF. CDR3 nucleotide sequence: TGCGCCAGCAGCCAAGCTCACAGGGGTTTAGGCAATCAGCCCCAGCATTTT.

The J gene is TRBJ2-1, the V gene TRBV7-3, with 7 bases that match TRBD2. CDR1 and CDR2 from the germline V gene are SGHTA and FQGTGA. CDR3 length: 13 residues. The V segment lost 5 bases and the J segment 5 bases; nucleotides outside the gene matches: 3. The CDR3 bases are TGTGCCAGCAGCCTTGGGACTAACAATGAGCAGTTCTTC. Translation gives CASSLGTNNEQFF. Full variable domain (remainder filled in from reference TRBV7-3 and TRBJ2-1): GAGVSQTPSNKVTEKGKYVELRCDPISGHTALYWYRQSLGQGPEFLIYFQGTGAADDSGLPNDRFFAVRPEGSVSTLKIQRTERGDSAVYLCASSLGTNNEQFFGPGTRLTVL.